What follows are 4 T cell receptor beta chains derived from one specimen sequenced in a study of control samples from healthy donors and cancer patients. Measured with immunoSEQ multiplex PCR; TCRdb has only the in-frame clones, and not every one. The sample lists about 110,000 clones, around 89% seen once, with approximately 15% in the top ten. The source material was blood. The receptors come from a woman between 50 and 59 years old in good health.

V gene TRBV24-1 combines with J gene TRBJ1-1, with D possibly TRBD1 on 6 matching bases. V lost 3 bases to trimming and J lost 10 bases, with 17 bases between them. CDR3 length equals 14 residues. The V gene's germline CDR1 is KGHDR and CDR2 SFDVKD. The CDR3 DNA is TGTGCCACCAGTGATCCCCGGCGGGGGCGGGTAGCTTTCTTT. This codes for CATSDPRRGRVAFF.

The gene calls are TRBV2 and TRBJ2-1; D possibly uses TRBD1 or TRBD2 (6 bases each). V lost 5 bases and J 6 bases, leaving 32 bases between the germline ends. CDR1 is SNHLY, CDR2 FYNNEI, per germline. This CDR3 contains 20 residues. CDR3 sequence: CASSFFSQGLEVRGLNEQFF. CDR3 coding DNA: TGTGCCAGCAGTTTTTTTTCCCAGGGGCTAGAGGTTCGGGGGCTCAATGAGCAGTTCTTC. Variable domain in full (rest from reference TRBV2 and TRBJ2-1): EPEVTQTPSHQVTQMGQEVILRCVPISNHLYFYWYRQILGQKVEFLVSFYNNEISEKSEIFDDQFSVERPDGSNFTLKIRSTKLEDSAMYFCASSFFSQGLEVRGLNEQFFGPGTRLTVL.

V is TRBV6-6 and J is TRBJ1-4; 8 nucleotides align to TRBD1. Per the germline V gene, CDR1 is MNHNY and CDR2 is SVGAGI (reference sequence). J was trimmed by 8 bases and V by 2 bases; bases with no gene match: 7. The CDR3 extends over 15 amino acids. The CDR3, as DNA: TGTGCCAGCAGTTACGAGACAGGGGTCGGGGAAAAACTGTTTTTT. It encodes CASSYETGVGEKLFF.

The chain employs TRBV6-5 and TRBJ1-1; D remains ambiguous. Trimming left V 11 bases short and J 5 bases short, with 12 bases between. The CDR3 loop spans 11 amino acids. Germline assignment: CDR1 MNHEY and CDR2 SVGAGI. The CDR3 DNA follows: TGTGCCGCGAGGTTGGGGACTGAAGCTTTCTTT. Protein: CAARLGTEAFF.